A selection of T cell receptor beta chains follows, all from one sample in a study of immune characterization of retroperitoneal liposarcoma. TCRdb used MiXCR to reprocess the PCR reads, holding one entry per CDR3 protein. The sample lists some 10,000 distinct CDR3 sequences, about 30% seen once, with roughly 9.5% in the top ten. The specimen was tumor tissue. All receptors come from a female donor with retroperitoneal liposarcoma. Each CDR3 is given with its conserved first and last residue. The D gene is left open where the match is weak. Where a row states a size, it is once, few, many or the class of an expanded clone; other rows omit it.

NA TRBJ1-5 many TRBV6-1 CASSNQPQHF TGTGCCAGCAGTAATCAGCCCCAGCATTTT
NA TRBJ2-6 many TRBV6-1 CASRPDGAGANVLTF TGTGCCAGCAGACCCGACGGGGCCGGGGCCAACGTCCTGACTTTC
NA TRBJ2-4 NA TRBV6-1 CASSEYSNEQYF TGTGCCAGCAGTGAATACAGCAATGAGCAGTACTTC
NA TRBJ2-3 NA TRBV6-1 CASSQLDQTQYF TGTGCCAGCAGCCAACTAGATCAGACGCAGTATTTT
NA TRBJ2-3 medium-sized TRBV7-2 CASSLAQLTDTQYF TGTGCCAGCAGCTTAGCCCAGCTCACAGATACGCAGTATTTT
TRBD1 TRBJ2-7 many TRBV6-1 CASSERTGGSYNEQYF TGTGCCAGCAGTGAACGAACAGGGGGCTCCTACAATGAGCAGTACTTC
NA TRBJ1-5 NA TRBV6-5 CASSRTLRAQPQHF TGTGCCAGCAGCCGGACACTCCGGGCTCAGCCCCAGCATTTT
NA TRBJ2-3 few TRBV7-3 CASSWLGPTDTQYF TGTGCCAGCAGCTGGCTAGGCCCCACAGATACGCAGTATTTT
NA TRBJ2-1 many TRBV27 CASSLEPASSYNEQFF TGTGCCAGCAGTTTAGAGCCAGCTAGCTCCTACAATGAGCAGTTCTTC
TRBD2 TRBJ2-1 NA TRBV6-4 CASSEGTSANEQFF TGTGCCAGCAGTGAGGGGACTAGCGCCAATGAGCAGTTCTTC
NA TRBJ1-6 few TRBV12-3/TRBV12-4 CASRGTYNSPLHF TGTGCCAGCAGAGGCACCTATAATTCACCCCTCCACTTT
NA TRBJ2-4 NA TRBV27 CASSQRGWYNEQYF TGTGCCAGCAGTCAAAGGGGGTGGTACAATGAGCAGTACTTC
TRBD2 TRBJ2-7 few TRBV27 CASSPRGAYEQYF TGTGCCAGCAGTCCGCGGGGGGCCTACGAGCAGTACTTC
TRBD2 TRBJ2-5 NA TRBV6-1 CASSEGETSGYNEQYF TGTGCCAGCAGTGAAGGAGAGACTAGCGGCTACAATGAGCAGTACTTC
NA TRBJ2-2 few TRBV7-6 CASSPPGELFF TGTGCCAGCAGCCCTCCAGGGGAGCTGTTTTTT
TRBD1 TRBJ2-7 NA TRBV28 CASNPGQINNEQYF TGTGCCAGCAACCCGGGACAGATAAACAATGAGCAGTACTTC
TRBD2 TRBJ2-1 medium-sized TRBV11-3 CASSRGGEPYNEQFF TGTGCCAGCAGCCGCGGGGGAGAACCCTACAATGAGCAGTTCTTC
TRBD2 TRBJ2-1 NA TRBV6-6 CASSGGGVGRQETQFF TGTGCCAGCAGTGGGGGAGGGGTCGGGAGGCAGGAGACCCAGTTCTTC
TRBD1 TRBJ2-3 NA TRBV4-1 CASSTRTGRTDTQYF TGCGCCAGCAGCACACGGACAGGGCGCACAGATACGCAGTATTTT
NA TRBJ2-1 many TRBV10-1 CASSLGLNNEQFF TGCGCCAGCAGTTTAGGGCTCAACAATGAGCAGTTCTTC
NA TRBJ1-4 many TRBV12-3/TRBV12-4 CASRQDEKLFF TGTGCCAGCAGACAGGACGAAAAACTGTTTTTT
NA TRBJ2-1 medium-sized TRBV6-1 CASSLYRDAWETQFF TGTGCCAGCAGTCTCTACAGGGATGCATGGGAGACCCAGTTCTTC
TRBD2 TRBJ2-1 medium-sized TRBV7-2 CASSPDSGRYNEQFF TGTGCCAGCAGCCCAGATAGCGGGAGGTACAATGAGCAGTTCTTC
NA TRBJ2-4 many TRBV4-1 CASSQEGSLAKNIQYF TGCGCCAGCAGCCAAGAAGGGTCTTTAGCCAAAAACATTCAGTACTTC
NA TRBJ2-1 many TRBV6-1 CASRDTHRGRGDYNEQFF TGTGCCAGCAGAGACACTCATAGGGGGCGGGGGGACTACAATGAGCAGTTCTTC
NA TRBJ2-1 NA TRBV7-6 CASSSTQETQFF TGTGCCAGCAGCTCCACCCAAGAGACCCAGTTCTTC
NA TRBJ1-1 few TRBV25-1 CASSELLGEAFF TGTGCCAGCAGTGAATTGCTGGGTGAAGCTTTCTTT
NA TRBJ2-1 NA TRBV11-1 CASSLVIGHYEQFF TGTGCCAGCAGCTTGGTGATAGGGCATTACGAGCAGTTCTTC
TRBD2 TRBJ2-3 NA TRBV7-6 CASSLALTSGRTDTQYF TGTGCCAGCAGCTTAGCGTTAACTAGCGGCCGCACAGATACGCAGTATTTT